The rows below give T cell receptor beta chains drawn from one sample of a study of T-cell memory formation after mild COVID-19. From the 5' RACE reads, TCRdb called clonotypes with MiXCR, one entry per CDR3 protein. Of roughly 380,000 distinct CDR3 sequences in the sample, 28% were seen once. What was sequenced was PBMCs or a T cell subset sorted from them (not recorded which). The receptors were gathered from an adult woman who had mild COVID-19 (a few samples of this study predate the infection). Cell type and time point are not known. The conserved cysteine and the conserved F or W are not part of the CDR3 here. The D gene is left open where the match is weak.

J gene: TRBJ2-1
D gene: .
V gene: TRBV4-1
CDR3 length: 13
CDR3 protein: ASSQEGREFNEQF

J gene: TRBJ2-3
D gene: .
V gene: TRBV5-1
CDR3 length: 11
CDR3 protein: ASRNLGADTQY

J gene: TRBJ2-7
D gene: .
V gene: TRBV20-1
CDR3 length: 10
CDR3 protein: SARDGRVGAS

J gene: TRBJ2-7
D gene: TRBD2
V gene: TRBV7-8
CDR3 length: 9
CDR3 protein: ASGGGYEQY

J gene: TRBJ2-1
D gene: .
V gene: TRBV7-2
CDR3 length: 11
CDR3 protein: ASSLDGYNEQF

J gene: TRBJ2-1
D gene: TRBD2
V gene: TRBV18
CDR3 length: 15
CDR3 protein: ASSPRLAGLSGNEQF

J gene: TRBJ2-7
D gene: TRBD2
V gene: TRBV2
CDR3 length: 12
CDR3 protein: ANILSGRVYEQY

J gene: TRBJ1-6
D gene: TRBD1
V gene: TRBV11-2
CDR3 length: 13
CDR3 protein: ASSTQGAYNSPLH

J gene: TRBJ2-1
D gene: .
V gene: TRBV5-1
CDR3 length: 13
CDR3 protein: ASSFRVVPYNEQF

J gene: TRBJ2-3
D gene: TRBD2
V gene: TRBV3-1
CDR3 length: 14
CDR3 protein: ASSQTSGVSTDTQY

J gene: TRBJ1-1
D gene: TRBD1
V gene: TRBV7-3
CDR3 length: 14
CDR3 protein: ASSFSGGAGGTEAF

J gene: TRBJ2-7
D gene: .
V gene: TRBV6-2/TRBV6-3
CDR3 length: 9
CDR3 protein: ASSFGLWSV

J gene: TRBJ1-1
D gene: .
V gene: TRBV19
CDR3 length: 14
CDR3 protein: ASSIYRSYGGTEAF

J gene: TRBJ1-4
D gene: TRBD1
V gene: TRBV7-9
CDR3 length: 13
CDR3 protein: ASSERQGPNEKLF

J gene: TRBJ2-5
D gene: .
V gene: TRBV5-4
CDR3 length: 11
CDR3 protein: ASSPGAQETQY

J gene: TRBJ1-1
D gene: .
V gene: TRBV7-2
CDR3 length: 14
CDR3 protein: ASSLGSLRGVTEAF

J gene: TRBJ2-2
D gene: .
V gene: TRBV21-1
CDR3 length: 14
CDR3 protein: ASSPTDRGNGVELF

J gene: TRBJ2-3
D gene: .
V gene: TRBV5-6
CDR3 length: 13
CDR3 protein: ASSPKRSGTDTQY

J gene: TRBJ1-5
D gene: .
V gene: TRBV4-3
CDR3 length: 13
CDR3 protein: ASSQGGNSNQPQH

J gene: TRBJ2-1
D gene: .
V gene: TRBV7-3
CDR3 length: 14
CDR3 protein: ASSPNRAGSYNEQF

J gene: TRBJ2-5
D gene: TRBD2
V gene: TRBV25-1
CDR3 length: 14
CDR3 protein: ASSGGRLAVKETQY

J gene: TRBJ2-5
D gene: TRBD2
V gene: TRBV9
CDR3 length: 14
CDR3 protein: ASSVALGGSYETQY

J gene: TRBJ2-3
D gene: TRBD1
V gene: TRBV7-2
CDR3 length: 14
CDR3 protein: ASSLGKGGSTDTQY

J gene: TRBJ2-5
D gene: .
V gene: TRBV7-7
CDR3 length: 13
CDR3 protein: ASSPSRSRGETQY

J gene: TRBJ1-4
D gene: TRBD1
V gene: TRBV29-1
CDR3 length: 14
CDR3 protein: SAETGGSATNEKLF

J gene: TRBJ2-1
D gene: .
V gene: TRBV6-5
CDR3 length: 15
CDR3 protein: ASSPGDTGPSYNEQF

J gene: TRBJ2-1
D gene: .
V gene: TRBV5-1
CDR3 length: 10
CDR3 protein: ASSKGEAEQF

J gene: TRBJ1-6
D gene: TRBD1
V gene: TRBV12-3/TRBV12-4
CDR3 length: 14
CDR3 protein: ASSFPGQGRDSPLH

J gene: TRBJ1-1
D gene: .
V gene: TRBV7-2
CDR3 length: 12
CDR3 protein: ASSLVAGSDEAF

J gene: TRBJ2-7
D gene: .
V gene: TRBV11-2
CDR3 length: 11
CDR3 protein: ASSYRDFNEQY

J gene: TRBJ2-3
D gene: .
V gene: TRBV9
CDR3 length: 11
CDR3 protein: ASSGVKADTQY

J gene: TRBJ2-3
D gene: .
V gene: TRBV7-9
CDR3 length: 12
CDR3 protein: ASSQVGGTDTQY

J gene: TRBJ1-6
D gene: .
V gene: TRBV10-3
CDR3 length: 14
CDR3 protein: AISEGVAGNNSPLH

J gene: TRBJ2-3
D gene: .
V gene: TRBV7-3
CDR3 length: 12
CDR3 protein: ASSLAGPRDTQY

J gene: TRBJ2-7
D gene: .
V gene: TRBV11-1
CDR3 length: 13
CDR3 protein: ASSRPGGRRGEQY

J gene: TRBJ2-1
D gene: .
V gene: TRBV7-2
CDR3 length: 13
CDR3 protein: ASSPLRAGNNEQF

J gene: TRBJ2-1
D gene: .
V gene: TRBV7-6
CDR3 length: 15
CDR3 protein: ASSLVRAAMSYNEQF

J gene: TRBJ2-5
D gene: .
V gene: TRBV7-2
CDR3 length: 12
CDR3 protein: ASRVVFLSGTQY

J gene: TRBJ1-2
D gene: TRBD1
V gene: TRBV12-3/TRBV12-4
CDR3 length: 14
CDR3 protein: ASSSNWGQVTYGYT

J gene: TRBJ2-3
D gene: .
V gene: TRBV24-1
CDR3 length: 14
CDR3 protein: ATSDPISPSTDTQY

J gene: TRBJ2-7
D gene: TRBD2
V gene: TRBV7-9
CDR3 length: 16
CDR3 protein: ASSLGLAGRSDRYEQY

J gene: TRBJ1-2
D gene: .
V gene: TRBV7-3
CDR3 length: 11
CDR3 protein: ASAYDSNYGYT

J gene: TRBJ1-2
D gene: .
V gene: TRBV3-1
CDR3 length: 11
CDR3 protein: ASSQGSPFGYT

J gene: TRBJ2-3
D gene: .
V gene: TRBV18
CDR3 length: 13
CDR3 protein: ASSPGSVAGDTQY

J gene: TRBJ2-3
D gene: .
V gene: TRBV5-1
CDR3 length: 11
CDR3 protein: ASARGFTDTQY

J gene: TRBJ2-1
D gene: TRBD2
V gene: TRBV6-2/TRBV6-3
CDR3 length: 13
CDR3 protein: ASSFLAGNYNEQF

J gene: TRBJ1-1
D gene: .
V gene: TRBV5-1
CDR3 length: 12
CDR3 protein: ASSSDRQAGEAF

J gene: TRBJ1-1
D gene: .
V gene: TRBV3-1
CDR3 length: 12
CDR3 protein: ASSQVTGNTEAF

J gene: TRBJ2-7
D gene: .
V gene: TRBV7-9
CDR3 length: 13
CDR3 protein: ASSLAMTAPSEQY

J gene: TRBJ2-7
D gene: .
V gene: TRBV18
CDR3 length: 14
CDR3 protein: ASSPSLSDRPYEQY

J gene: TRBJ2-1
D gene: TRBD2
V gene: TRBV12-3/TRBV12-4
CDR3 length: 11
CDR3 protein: ASSLSGGDEQF

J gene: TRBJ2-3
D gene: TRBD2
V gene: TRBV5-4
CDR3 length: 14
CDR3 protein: ASSLVLAGSADTQY

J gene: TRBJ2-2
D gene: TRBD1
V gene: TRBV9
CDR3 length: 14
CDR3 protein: ASSDLGQGGTGELF

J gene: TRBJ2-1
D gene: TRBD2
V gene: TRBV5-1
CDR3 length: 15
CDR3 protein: ASSFPLRGGSYNEQF